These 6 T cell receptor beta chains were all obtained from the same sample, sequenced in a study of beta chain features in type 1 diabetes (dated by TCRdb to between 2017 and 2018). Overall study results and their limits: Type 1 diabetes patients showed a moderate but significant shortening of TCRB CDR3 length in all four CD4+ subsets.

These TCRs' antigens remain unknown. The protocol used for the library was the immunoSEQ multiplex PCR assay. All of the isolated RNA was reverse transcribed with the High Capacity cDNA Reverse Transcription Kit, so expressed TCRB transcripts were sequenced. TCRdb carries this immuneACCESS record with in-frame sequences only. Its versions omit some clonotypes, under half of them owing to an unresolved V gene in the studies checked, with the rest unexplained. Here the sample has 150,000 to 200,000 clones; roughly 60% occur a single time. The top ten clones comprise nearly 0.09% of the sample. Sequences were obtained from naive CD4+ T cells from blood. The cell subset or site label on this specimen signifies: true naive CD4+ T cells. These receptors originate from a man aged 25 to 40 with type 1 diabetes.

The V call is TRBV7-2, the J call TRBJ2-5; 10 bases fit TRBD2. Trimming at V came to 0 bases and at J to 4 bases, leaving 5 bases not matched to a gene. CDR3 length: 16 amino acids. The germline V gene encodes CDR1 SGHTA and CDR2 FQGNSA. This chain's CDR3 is CASSLAPSGGGETQYF. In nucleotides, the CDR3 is TGTGCCAGCAGCTTAGCTCCTAGCGGGGGTGGAGAGACCCAGTACTTC.

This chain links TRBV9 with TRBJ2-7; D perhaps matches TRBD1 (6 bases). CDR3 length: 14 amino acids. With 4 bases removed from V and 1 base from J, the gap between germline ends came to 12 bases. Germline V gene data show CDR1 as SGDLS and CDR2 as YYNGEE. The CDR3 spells CASSPETGSYEQYF. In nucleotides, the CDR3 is TGTGCCAGCAGCCCAGAGACAGGATCCTACGAGCAGTACTTC.

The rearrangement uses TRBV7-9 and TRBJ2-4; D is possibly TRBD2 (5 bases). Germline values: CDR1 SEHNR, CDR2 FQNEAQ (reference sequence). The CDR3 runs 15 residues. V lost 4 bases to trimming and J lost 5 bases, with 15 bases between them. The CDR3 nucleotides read TGTGCCAGCAGCTACTCGCCGGGGTATGAAAACATTCAGTACTTC. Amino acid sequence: CASSYSPGYENIQYF.

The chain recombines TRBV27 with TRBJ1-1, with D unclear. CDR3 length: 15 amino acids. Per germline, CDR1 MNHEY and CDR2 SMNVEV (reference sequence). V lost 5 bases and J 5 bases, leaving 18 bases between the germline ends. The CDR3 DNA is TGTGCCAGCAGTCCCTCCGGGAGGAAGAGGACTGAAGCTTTCTTT. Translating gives CASSPSGRKRTEAFF.

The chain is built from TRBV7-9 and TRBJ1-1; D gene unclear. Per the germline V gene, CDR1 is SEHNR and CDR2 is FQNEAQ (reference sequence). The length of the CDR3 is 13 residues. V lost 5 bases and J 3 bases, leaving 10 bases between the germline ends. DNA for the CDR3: TGTGCCAGCAGCCTTATTAGGGACACTGAAGCTTTCTTT. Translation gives CASSLIRDTEAFF.

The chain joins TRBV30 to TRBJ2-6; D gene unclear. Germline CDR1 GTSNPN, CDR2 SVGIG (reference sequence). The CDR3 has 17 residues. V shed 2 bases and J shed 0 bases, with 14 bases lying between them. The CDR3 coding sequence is TGTGCCTGGAGTCCACTACGGACCTCCTCTGGGGCCAACGTCCTGACTTTC. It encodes CAWSPLRTSSGANVLTF.